These 19 T cell receptor beta chains came from one sample sequenced in a study of brain T cells in children with intractable seizures. Generated by immunoSEQ multiplex PCR, the TCRdb table keeps only in-frame clones and is missing some. The sample shows tens of thousands of clones, more than 95% of them seen only once. Sequencing was performed on peripheral blood, taken at surgery. The receptor source for this set is a boy younger than two with focal cortical dysplasia and intractable seizures.

The genes are TRBV2 and TRBJ2-5; 11 positions agree with TRBD2. The CDR3 contains 16 residues. With 6 bases clipped from V and 2 bases from J, the junction kept 8 bases outside the gene matches. Germline assignment: CDR1 SNHLY and CDR2 FYNNEI. CDR3: CASRARPSGGQETQYF. In DNA form, the CDR3 reads TGTGCCAGCAGAGCACGACCTAGCGGGGGGCAAGAGACCCAGTACTTC.

The rearrangement links TRBV5-6 to TRBJ2-1; a possible D gene is TRBD1 (5 bases). The CDR3 runs 12 residues. Germline V gene data show CDR1 as SGHDT and CDR2 as YYEEEE. The V end lost 4 bases, the J end lost 5 bases, and 7 bases lay between the germline ends. The CDR3 sequence is CASSRQNNEQFF. The CDR3 DNA sequence: TGTGCCAGCAGCCGACAGAACAATGAGCAGTTCTTC.

The J gene is TRBJ1-2, the V gene TRBV6-2 or TRBV6-3; D is unclear. Germline assignment: CDR1 MNHEY and CDR2 SVGEGT. The CDR3 is 16 residues long. The V gene lost 0 bases and the J gene lost 8 bases, with 19 bases spanning the gap. In DNA form, the CDR3 reads TGTGCCAGCAGTTACTCGAAGATCCGGCAACCCGGGGGCTACACCTTC. Translation gives CASSYSKIRQPGGYTF.

J is TRBJ2-3 and V is TRBV5-4; tentative D call: TRBD2 (6 bases). Per germline, CDR1 SGHNT and CDR2 YYREEE (reference sequence). Trimming took 3 bases from V and 2 from J, leaving 16 bases between them. The CDR3 spans 16 residues. CDR3 residues: CASSSDPGLFTDTQYF. The CDR3 DNA follows: TGTGCCAGCAGCTCCGATCCGGGACTCTTCACAGATACGCAGTATTTT.

The V gene is TRBV6-2 or TRBV6-3, the J gene TRBJ2-5; D might be TRBD1 (8 bases). In germline, CDR1 is MNHEY, CDR2 SVGEGT. With 0 bases removed from V and 5 bases from J, the gap between germline ends came to 16 bases. The CDR3 has 16 residues. The CDR3 here is CASSYSPGQGGETQYF. The CDR3 nucleotides are TGTGCCAGCAGTTACTCGCCCGGACAGGGAGGGGAGACCCAGTACTTC.

The chain couples TRBV27 to TRBJ2-1, with D maybe TRBD1 (6 bases). Germline V gene lookup returns CDR1 MNHEY and CDR2 SMNVEV (reference sequence). Trimming stripped 0 bases from V and 7 bases from J, with 10 bases between. This CDR3 has 14 amino acids. The CDR3 reads CASSLSGQSNEQFF. CDR3 sequence (DNA): TGTGCCAGCAGTTTATCAGGACAGTCTAATGAGCAGTTCTTC.

This rearrangement joins TRBV6-5 to TRBJ2-1, with D perhaps matching TRBD2 (6 bases). The CDR3 totals 14 residues. Germline-derived CDR1 and CDR2 are MNHEY and SVGAGI. V was pared by 2 bases and J by 1 base, with 6 bases between. In DNA, the CDR3 is TGTGCCAGCAGTTACGGAGGGTCCTACAATGAGCAGTTCTTC. Amino acids: CASSYGGSYNEQFF.

V gene TRBV27 combines with J gene TRBJ1-1; D ambiguous. Looked up from germline, CDR1 is MNHEY and CDR2 is SMNVEV (reference sequence). V lost 3 bases to trimming and J lost 6 bases, with 14 bases between them. This CDR3 region has 14 residues. The CDR3 spells CASSFGQVGAEAFF. The CDR3 bases are TGTGCCAGCAGTTTCGGCCAGGTAGGCGCTGAAGCTTTCTTT.

The chain joins TRBV14 to TRBJ1-1; D is unresolved. V was cut by 0 bases and J by 0 bases, with 20 bases left in between. Per the germline V gene, CDR1 is SGHDN and CDR2 is FVKESK. The CDR3 contains 19 residues. This CDR3 is CASSQESLSLIRMNTEAFF. CDR3 DNA: TGTGCCAGCAGCCAAGAGTCCCTTAGTCTGATCAGGATGAACACTGAAGCTTTCTTT.

The chain has TRBV12-3 or TRBV12-4 and TRBJ2-7; 8 nucleotides match TRBD1. The CDR3 extends over 12 amino acids. With V trimmed by 5 bases and J by 4 bases, 1 base remained unmatched. The CDR3 coding sequence is TGTGCCAGCAGTGGACAGGGATACGAGCAGTACTTC. Protein product: CASSGQGYEQYF.

This chain connects TRBV2 to TRBJ2-1; TRBD2 is a possible D gene (6 bases). Per the germline V gene, CDR1 is SNHLY and CDR2 is FYNNEI. V was trimmed by 9 bases and J by 4 bases, leaving 10 bases between them. This CDR3 has 12 amino acids. CDR3 nucleotide sequence: TGTGCCAGTCCCGGGACTTACAATGAGCAGTTCTTC. This gives the protein CASPGTYNEQFF. The variable domain in full, with the rest retrieved from reference TRBV2 and TRBJ2-1, is EPEVTQTPSHQVTQMGQEVILRCVPISNHLYFYWYRQILGQKVEFLVSFYNNEISEKSEIFDDQFSVERPDGSNFTLKIRSTKLEDSAMYFCASPGTYNEQFFGPGTRLTVL.

The CDR3 DNA follows: TGTGCCAGCAGTCAAACAGGGACGGGTATACCCCTCCACTTT. The encoded protein is CASSQTGTGIPLHF. The V and J genes are TRBV27 and TRBJ1-6; possible D gene TRBD1, 6 bases. The CDR3 extends over 14 amino acids. CDR1 and CDR2 from the germline V gene are MNHEY and SMNVEV (reference sequence). With 5 bases removed from V and 12 bases from J, the gap between germline ends came to 17 bases.

The chain is built from TRBV6-2 or TRBV6-3 and TRBJ2-1; no clear D gene. CDR1 MNHEY and CDR2 SVGEGT come from the germline V gene. CDR3 length: 14 amino acids. V lost 5 bases, J lost 9 bases, and 17 bases lay in between. This chain's CDR3 is CASSDWKDTGEQFF. The CDR3 bases are TGTGCCAGCAGTGACTGGAAGGATACGGGTGAGCAGTTCTTC.

The V gene is TRBV19, the J gene TRBJ2-3; D remains unclear. The CDR3 contains 13 residues. V lost 1 base, J lost 1 base, and 3 bases lay in between. CDR1 is LNHDA, CDR2 SQIVND, per germline (reference sequence). The CDR3 DNA reads as TGTGCCAGTAGTATAGCCCGCACAGATACGCAGTATTTT. Protein: CASSIARTDTQYF.

The chain combines TRBV7-3 with TRBJ2-6; D is unclear. The germline V and J ends were trimmed by 5 bases and 2 bases, with 13 bases remaining between them. The CDR3 contains 16 residues. In germline, CDR1 is SGHTA, CDR2 FQGTGA. The CDR3 spells CASSLKVGTGANVLTF. The CDR3 bases are TGTGCCAGCAGCCTAAAAGTCGGTACTGGGGCCAACGTCCTGACTTTC.

This chain joins TRBV18 and TRBJ2-3; 10 nucleotides agree with TRBD1. This CDR3 has 17 amino acids. J was trimmed by 5 bases and V by 0 bases; bases with no gene match: 8. The germline gives CDR1 KGHSH, CDR2 LQKENI. The chain's CDR3 is CASSPPVGGTGEDTQYF. CDR3 coding DNA: TGTGCCAGCTCACCACCGGTGGGAGGGACAGGGGAAGATACGCAGTATTTT.

This clone showed up just once. J is TRBJ2-4 and V is TRBV6-5; 8 positions match TRBD2. With V trimmed by 2 bases and J by 7 bases, 7 bases remained unmatched. The CDR3 length is 15 residues. Germline loops: CDR1 MNHEY, CDR2 SVGAGI. CDR3 DNA sequence: TGTGCCAGCAGTTACGCAGGCGGGGGGCTGAACATTCAGTACTTC. It translates to CASSYAGGGLNIQYF.

V is TRBV14 and J is TRBJ2-7; the D call may be TRBD1 or TRBD2 (6 bases each). This CDR3 comprises 15 residues. Trimming left V 0 bases short and J 4 bases short, with 13 bases between. CDR1 is SGHDN, CDR2 FVKESK, per germline. CDR3: CASSQEGRGLYEQYF. The DNA for the CDR3 is TGTGCCAGCAGCCAAGAGGGCCGGGGGCTATACGAGCAGTACTTC.

The chain recombines TRBV5-1 with TRBJ2-3; 9 bases are a match to TRBD2. With V trimmed by 1 base and J by 2 bases, 14 bases remained unmatched. The germline V gene encodes CDR1 SGHRS and CDR2 YFSETQ. This CDR3 has 19 amino acids. The CDR3 loop is CASSLFQRGALFFTDTQYF. CDR3 nucleotides: TGCGCCAGCAGCTTGTTCCAGCGGGGGGCCCTGTTTTTCACAGATACGCAGTATTTT.